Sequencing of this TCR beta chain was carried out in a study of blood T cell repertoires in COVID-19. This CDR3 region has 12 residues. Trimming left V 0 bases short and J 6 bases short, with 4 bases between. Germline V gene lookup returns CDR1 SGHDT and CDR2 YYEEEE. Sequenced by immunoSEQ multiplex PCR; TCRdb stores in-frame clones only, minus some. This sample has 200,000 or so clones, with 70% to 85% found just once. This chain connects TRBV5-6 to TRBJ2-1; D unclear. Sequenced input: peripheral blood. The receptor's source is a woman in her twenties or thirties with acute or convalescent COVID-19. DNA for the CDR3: TGTGCCAGCAGCTTGGTCTTCAATGAGCAGTTCTTC. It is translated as CASSLVFNEQFF.